The present entry profiles one T cell receptor beta chain with its context. Its antigen is undetermined. These data come from a study of tumor-infiltrating lymphocytes in primary liver carcinoma. Unsorted whole blood supplied the blood RNA, and germline DNA was isolated too. Patients showed chronic HBV infection and an absence of prior treatment. Collection of 3 to 4 milliliters of peripheral blood took place before surgery. Overall study results and limits: Overlap between tumor regions exceeded overlap of tumor with adjacent tissue or blood. The difference in top-250-clone fraction between tumors and blood was significant, favoring tumors (p = 0.039).

A constant-region primer served to make TCR beta cDNA from about 0.45 ug total RNA. Slightly modified ARM-PCR, run as three nested multiplex PCR rounds, produced the TCR beta libraries. One entry per CDR3 protein results from TCRdb running MiXCR on the multiplex PCR reads. The sample carries hundreds of thousands of distinct CDR3 sequences, about three fifths recorded once. The sequencing input was peripheral blood. The sequence derives from a woman in her twenties or thirties with primary liver carcinoma and hepatitis B virus infection.

The CDR3 spells CASSLARSIYNEQFF. In DNA form, the CDR3 reads TGTGCCAGCAGCTTAGCTAGGTCCATCTACAATGAGCAGTTCTTC. J is TRBJ2-1 and V is TRBV13; D is undetermined. Germline CDR1 reads PRHDT; CDR2 reads FYEKMQ (reference sequence). The CDR3 extends over 15 amino acids. V was cut by 1 base and J by 3 bases, with 10 bases left in between.